The rows below give T cell receptor beta chains drawn from one sample of a study of blood T cell repertoires in COVID-19. Assay: immunoSEQ multiplex PCR; the TCRdb copy retains only in-frame clones and omits some. The sample yields around 200,000 clones, roughly 84% seen once. Sequences were obtained from peripheral blood. The receptors originated from a man aged 40-55 years with active or convalescent COVID-19. CDR3s include the opening cysteine and the closing phenylalanine or tryptophan. A D gene is named only where the DNA matches it firmly. A row's size may be missing; if present it is once, few, many or a size class.

many | TRBJ1-3 | NA | TRBV14 | CASSQDRRQTGNTIYF | TGTGCCAGCAGCCAAGATAGGCGACAAACGGGAAACACCATATATTTT
NA | TRBJ2-7 | NA | TRBV29-1 | CSVEDQTGPEQYF | TGCAGCGTTGAAGATCAAACAGGACCCGAGCAGTACTTC
NA | TRBJ2-7 | NA | TRBV6-9 | CASSSTQTYEQYF | TGTGCCAGCAGTTCCACACAGACCTACGAGCAGTACTTC
NA | TRBJ1-1 | NA | TRBV7-9 | CASSSGQFMNTEAFF | TGTGCCAGCAGCTCAGGACAGTTCATGAACACTGAAGCTTTCTTT
NA | TRBJ2-7 | NA | TRBV10-2 | CASSVSGSYEQYF | TGCGCCAGCAGCGTCAGCGGATCCTACGAGCAGTACTTC
NA | TRBJ1-1 | NA | TRBV7-9 | CASSRGGFTEAFF | TGTGCCAGCAGCCGCGGGGGGTTCACTGAAGCTTTCTTT
NA | TRBJ1-1 | TRBD1 | TRBV9 | CASSPRTGIEAFF | TGTGCCAGCAGCCCACGGACAGGGATTGAAGCTTTCTTT
NA | TRBJ1-1 | NA | TRBV9 | CASRAEGLSTEAFF | TGTGCCAGCAGGGCGGAGGGGTTAAGCACTGAAGCTTTCTTT
NA | TRBJ2-1 | TRBD2 | TRBV7-8 | CASSSRTSEYNEQFF | TGTGCCAGCAGCTCCCGGACTAGCGAATACAATGAGCAGTTCTTC
NA | TRBJ1-2 | TRBD1 | TRBV27 | CASSSTRTGAVLISF | TGTGCCAGCAGTTCAACAAGGACAGGCGCGGTTTTGATATCCTTC
NA | TRBJ1-5 | NA | TRBV19 | CASSIMFSSNQPQHF | TGTGCCAGTAGTATAATGTTCAGTAGCAATCAGCCCCAGCATTTT
NA | TRBJ2-1 | TRBD1 | TRBV6-1 | CASSEGQGREQFF | TGTGCCAGCAGTGAAGGACAGGGCCGGGAGCAGTTCTTC
NA | TRBJ2-7 | NA | TRBV5-1 | CASSGLLNYDEQYF | TGCGCCAGCAGCGGACTACTTAATTATGACGAGCAGTACTTC
NA | TRBJ1-6 | TRBD1 | TRBV6-5 | CASSFRRGQGQSALHF | TGTGCCAGCAGTTTCCGACGTGGACAGGGACAGTCGGCCCTCCACTTT
NA | TRBJ1-2 | NA | TRBV19 | CASSIGGGVANYGYTF | TGTGCCAGTAGTATCGGGGGGGGCGTCGCTAACTATGGCTACACCTTC
once | TRBJ2-3 | TRBD2 | TRBV6-1 | CASSDLLRDYRDTQYF | TGTGCCAGCAGTGACCTACTCCGGGACTATCGAGATACGCAGTATTTT
NA | TRBJ2-7 | NA | TRBV19 | CAAGDGTTYEQYF | TGTGCCGCAGGGGACGGAACCACCTACGAGCAGTACTTC
once | TRBJ2-6 | NA | TRBV27 | CASSRDYSGANVLTF | TGTGCCAGCAGTAGAGACTACTCTGGGGCCAACGTCCTGACTTTC
few | TRBJ2-2 | NA | TRBV29-1 | CSVGSGVTGELFF | TGCAGCGTTGGGTCGGGGGTTACCGGGGAGCTGTTTTTT
NA | TRBJ2-1 | NA | TRBV7-9 | CASSLPEGASTTEQFF | TGTGCCAGCAGCTTACCCGAGGGAGCGTCAACGACTGAGCAGTTCTTC
NA | TRBJ2-7 | NA | TRBV27 | CASSFAGVEQYF | TGTGCCAGCAGTTTTGCAGGGGTCGAGCAGTACTTC
NA | TRBJ2-7 | TRBD2 | TRBV11-2 | CASSPGEGRHYEQYF | TGTGCCAGCAGCCCCGGGGAGGGGCGACACTACGAGCAGTACTTC
NA | TRBJ1-1 | TRBD1 | TRBV27 | CASKTGQGVTEAFF | TGTGCCAGCAAGACGGGACAGGGGGTAACTGAAGCTTTCTTT
NA | TRBJ1-1 | NA | TRBV28 | CASSNLGYTEAFF | TGTGCCAGCAGTAATCTAGGATACACTGAAGCTTTCTTT
NA | TRBJ1-4 | NA | TRBV12-3/TRBV12-4 | CASSLAAAVLFF | TGTGCCAGCAGTTTAGCGGCGGCCGTGCTGTTTTTT
NA | TRBJ1-1 | NA | TRBV25-1 | CASSERRVHTEAFF | TGTGCCAGCAGTGAACGCAGGGTCCACACTGAAGCTTTCTTT
NA | TRBJ1-4 | NA | TRBV7-2 | CASSWGGHGEKLFF | TGTGCCAGCAGCTGGGGAGGCCATGGCGAAAAACTGTTTTTT
NA | TRBJ1-6 | TRBD1 | TRBV6-5 | CASSYRPGQNNSPLHF | TGTGCCAGCAGTTACCGACCGGGACAGAATAATTCACCCCTCCACTTT
NA | TRBJ2-4 | TRBD2 | TRBV14 | CASSQGGRDGIQYF | TGTGCCAGCAGCCAGGGCGGGAGGGATGGCATTCAGTACTTC